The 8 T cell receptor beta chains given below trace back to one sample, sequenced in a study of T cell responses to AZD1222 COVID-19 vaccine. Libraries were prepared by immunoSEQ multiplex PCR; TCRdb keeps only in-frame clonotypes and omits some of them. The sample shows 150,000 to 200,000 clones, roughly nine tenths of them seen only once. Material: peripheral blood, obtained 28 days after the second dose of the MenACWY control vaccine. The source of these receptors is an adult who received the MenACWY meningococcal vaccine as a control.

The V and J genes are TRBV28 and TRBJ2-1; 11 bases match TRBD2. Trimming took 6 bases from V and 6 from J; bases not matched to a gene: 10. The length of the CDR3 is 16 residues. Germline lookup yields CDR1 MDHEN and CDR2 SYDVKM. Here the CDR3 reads CASSPTSGRIGNEQFF. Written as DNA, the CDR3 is TGTGCCAGCAGCCCCACTAGCGGGAGAATAGGCAATGAGCAGTTCTTC.

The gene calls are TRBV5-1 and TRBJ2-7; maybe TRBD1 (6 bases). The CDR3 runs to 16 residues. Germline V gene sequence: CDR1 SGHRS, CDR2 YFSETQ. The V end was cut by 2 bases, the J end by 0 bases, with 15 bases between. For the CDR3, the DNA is TGCGCCAGCAGCTTACAGGGTCGAATACCCTCCTACGAGCAGTACTTC. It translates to CASSLQGRIPSYEQYF.

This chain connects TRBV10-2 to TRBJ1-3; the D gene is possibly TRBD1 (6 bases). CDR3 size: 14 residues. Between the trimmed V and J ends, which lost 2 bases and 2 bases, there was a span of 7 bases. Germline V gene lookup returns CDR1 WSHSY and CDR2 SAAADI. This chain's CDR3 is CASSEAGAGNTIYF. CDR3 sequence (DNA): TGCGCCAGCAGTGAGGCAGGGGCTGGAAACACCATATATTTT.

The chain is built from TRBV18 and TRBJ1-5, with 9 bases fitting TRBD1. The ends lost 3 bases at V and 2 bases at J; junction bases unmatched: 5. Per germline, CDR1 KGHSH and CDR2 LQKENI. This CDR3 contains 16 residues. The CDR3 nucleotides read TGTGCCAGCTCACCCACAGGGGGCACGGGCAATCAGCCCCAGCATTTT. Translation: CASSPTGGTGNQPQHF.

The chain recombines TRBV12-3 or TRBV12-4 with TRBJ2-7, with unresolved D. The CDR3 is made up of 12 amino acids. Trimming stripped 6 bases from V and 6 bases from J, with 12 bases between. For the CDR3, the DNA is TGTGCCAGCAGCCCCACCTGGGGCGAGCAGTACTTC. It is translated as CASSPTWGEQYF.

This chain's CDR3 is CASSGPIKAGPNEKLFF. The CDR3, as DNA: TGTGCCAGCAGCGGCCCTATTAAAGCAGGACCTAATGAAAAACTGTTTTTT. The rearrangement joins TRBV9 to TRBJ1-4; D uncertain. The CDR3 has 17 residues. Trimming took off 3 bases at V and 3 bases at J, with 18 bases between the two ends. The germline CDR1 and CDR2 sequences are SGDLS and YYNGEE.

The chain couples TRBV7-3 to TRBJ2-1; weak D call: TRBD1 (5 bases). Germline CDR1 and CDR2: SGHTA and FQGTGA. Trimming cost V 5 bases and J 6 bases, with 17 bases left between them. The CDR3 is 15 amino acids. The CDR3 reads CASSGNPGAGNEQFF. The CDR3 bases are TGTGCCAGCAGCGGTAACCCTGGGGCCGGCAATGAGCAGTTCTTC.

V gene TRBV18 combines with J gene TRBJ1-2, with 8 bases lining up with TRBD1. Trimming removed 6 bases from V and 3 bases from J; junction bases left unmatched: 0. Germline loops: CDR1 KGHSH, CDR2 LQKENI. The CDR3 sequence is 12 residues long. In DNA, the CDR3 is TGTGCCAGCTCGGGACAGGACTATGGCTACACCTTC. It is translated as CASSGQDYGYTF. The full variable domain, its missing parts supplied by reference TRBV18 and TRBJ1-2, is NAGVMQNPRHLVRRRGQEARLRCSPMKGHSHVYWYRQLPEEGLKFMVYLQKENIIDESGMPKERFSAEFPKEGPSILRIQQVVRGDSAAYFCASSGQDYGYTFGSGTRLTVV.